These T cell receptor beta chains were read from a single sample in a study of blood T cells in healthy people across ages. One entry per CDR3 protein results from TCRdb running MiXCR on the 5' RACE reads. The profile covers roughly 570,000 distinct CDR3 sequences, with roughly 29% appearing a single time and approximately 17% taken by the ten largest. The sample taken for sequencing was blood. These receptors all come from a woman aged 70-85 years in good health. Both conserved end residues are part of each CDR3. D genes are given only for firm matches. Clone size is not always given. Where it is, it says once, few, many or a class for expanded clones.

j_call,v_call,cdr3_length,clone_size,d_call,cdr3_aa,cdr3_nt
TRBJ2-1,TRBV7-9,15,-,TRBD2,CASSQTSGRSHEQFF,TGTGCCAGCAGCCAAACTAGCGGGAGGTCCCATGAGCAGTTCTTC
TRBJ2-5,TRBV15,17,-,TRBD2,CATSREKLAGVGETQYF,TGTGCCACCAGCAGAGAAAAGCTAGCGGGGGTTGGAGAGACCCAGTACTTC
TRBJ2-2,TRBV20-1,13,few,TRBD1,CSAWDRGTGELFF,TGCAGTGCTTGGGACAGGGGTACCGGGGAGCTGTTTTTT
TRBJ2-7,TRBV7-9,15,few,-,CASSTTREISRRQYF,TGTGCCAGCAGCACTACGCGAGAGATTAGCAGACGGCAGTACTTC
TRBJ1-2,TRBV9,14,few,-,CASSVDGKVYGYTF,TGTGCCAGCAGCGTAGACGGGAAAGTCTATGGCTACACCTTC
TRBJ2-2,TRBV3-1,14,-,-,CASSQGRVSGELFF,TGTGCCAGCAGCCAGGGTCGAGTCTCCGGGGAGCTGTTTTTT
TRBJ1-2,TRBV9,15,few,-,CASSVEPGSDYGYTF,TGTGCCAGCAGCGTAGAGCCGGGATCGGACTATGGCTACACCTTC
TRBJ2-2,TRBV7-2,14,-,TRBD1,CASSLRDRAGELFF,TGCGCCAGCAGCCTCCGGGACAGGGCCGGGGAGCTGTTTTTT
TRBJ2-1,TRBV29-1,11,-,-,CSVGENNEQFF,TGCAGCGTCGGTGAAAACAATGAGCAGTTCTTC
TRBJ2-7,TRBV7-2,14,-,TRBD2,CASSRAGGPYEQYF,TGTGCCAGCAGCCGCGCGGGGGGCCCCTACGAGCAGTACTTC
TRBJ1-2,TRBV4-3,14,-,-,CASSQVRDQYGYTF,TGCGCCAGCAGCCAAGTCAGGGACCAGTATGGCTACACCTTC
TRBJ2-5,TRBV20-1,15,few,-,CSATDLGIGPETQYF,TGCAGTGCTACCGACCTTGGGATAGGGCCAGAGACCCAGTACTTC
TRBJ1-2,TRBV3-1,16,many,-,CASSHAGERGNYGYTF,TGTGCCAGCAGCCACGCGGGGGAACGTGGTAACTATGGCTACACCTTC
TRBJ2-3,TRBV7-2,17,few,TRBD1,CASSLGSGTVDTDTQYF,TGTGCCAGCAGCTTAGGATCCGGGACAGTGGACACAGATACGCAGTATTTT
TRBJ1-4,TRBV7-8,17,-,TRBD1,CASSRITSGQPNEKLFF,TGTGCCAGCAGCCGTATCACCTCGGGACAGCCTAATGAAAAACTGTTTTTT
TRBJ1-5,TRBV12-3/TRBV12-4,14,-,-,CASSLEGVYQPQHF,TGTGCCAGCAGTTTGGAGGGGGTGTATCAGCCCCAGCATTTT
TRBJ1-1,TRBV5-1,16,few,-,CASRYDPASLNTEAFF,TGCGCCAGCCGGTATGATCCGGCTTCCTTGAACACTGAAGCTTTCTTT
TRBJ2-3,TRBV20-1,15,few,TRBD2,CSASPASGAKYTQYF,TGCAGTGCCAGTCCCGCTAGCGGGGCGAAGTATACGCAGTATTTT
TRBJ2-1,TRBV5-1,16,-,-,CASSLAGGGDYNEQFF,TGCGCCAGCAGCTTGGCCGGAGGGGGAGATTACAATGAGCAGTTCTTC
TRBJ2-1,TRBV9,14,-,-,CASSVGWGAHEQFF,TGTGCCAGCAGCGTAGGATGGGGGGCACATGAGCAGTTCTTC
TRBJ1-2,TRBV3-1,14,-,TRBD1,CASSSTQGSYGYTF,TGTGCCAGCAGCTCGACACAGGGGAGCTATGGCTACACCTTC
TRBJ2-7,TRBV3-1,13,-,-,CASSLQGGNEQYF,TGTGCCAGCAGCCTACAGGGAGGAAACGAGCAGTACTTC
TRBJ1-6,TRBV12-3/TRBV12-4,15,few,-,CASNQGNSKGSPLHF,TGTGCCAGCAACCAAGGGAATTCTAAGGGTTCACCCCTCCACTTT
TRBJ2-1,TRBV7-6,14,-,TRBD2,CASSRGTSGAEQFF,TGTGCCAGCAGCCGAGGGACTAGCGGGGCTGAGCAGTTCTTC
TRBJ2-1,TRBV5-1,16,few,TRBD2,CASSWGLAGSYNEQFF,TGCGCCAGCAGCTGGGGACTAGCGGGGTCCTACAATGAGCAGTTCTTC
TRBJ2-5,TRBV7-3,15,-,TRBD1,CASSSTGSNGETQYF,TGTGCCAGCAGCTCGACAGGGTCAAATGGAGAGACCCAGTACTTC
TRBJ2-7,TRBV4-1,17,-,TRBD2,CASSPTYADDYGREQYF,TGCGCCAGCAGCCCAACATATGCGGACGATTACGGGAGGGAGCAGTACTTC
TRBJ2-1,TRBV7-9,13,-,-,CASSADTHNEQFF,TGTGCCAGCAGCGCGGACACCCACAATGAGCAGTTCTTC
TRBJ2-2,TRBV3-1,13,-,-,CASSQGAPGELFF,TGTGCCAGCAGCCAAGGAGCGCCCGGGGAGCTGTTTTTT
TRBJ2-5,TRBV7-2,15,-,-,CASSSGGRSQETQYF,TGTGCCAGCAGCTCCGGCGGACGGAGCCAAGAGACCCAGTACTTC
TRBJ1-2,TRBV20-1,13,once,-,CSVADQNNYGYTF,TGCAGTGTGGCGGATCAAAACAACTATGGCTACACCTTC
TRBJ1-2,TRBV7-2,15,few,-,CASSPGEGRPYGYTF,TGTGCCAGCAGCCCTGGAGAGGGGCGGCCCTATGGCTACACCTTC
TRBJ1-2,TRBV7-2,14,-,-,CASSLQGRSRSYTF,TGTGCCAGCAGCCTACAGGGAAGGTCCCGTAGCTACACCTTC
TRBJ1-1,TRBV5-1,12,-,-,CASSMGGTEAFF,TGCGCCAGCAGCATGGGGGGCACTGAAGCTTTCTTT
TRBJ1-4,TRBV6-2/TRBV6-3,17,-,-,CASSTPREGLPNEKLFF,TGTGCCAGCAGTACCCCAAGAGAGGGACTTCCTAATGAAAAACTGTTTTTT
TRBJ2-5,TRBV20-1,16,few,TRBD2,CSAVRLAGGAQETQYF,TGCAGTGCTGTCCGACTAGCGGGGGGGGCGCAAGAGACCCAGTACTTC
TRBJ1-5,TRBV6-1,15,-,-,CASSGGGYSNQPQHF,TGTGCCAGCAGTGGAGGAGGCTATAGCAATCAGCCCCAGCATTTT
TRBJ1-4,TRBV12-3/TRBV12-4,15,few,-,CASSRGATTNEKLFF,TGTGCCAGCAGCCGAGGTGCAACAACTAATGAAAAACTGTTTTTT
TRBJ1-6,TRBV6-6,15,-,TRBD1,CAALSGTGTWSPLHF,TGTGCCGCCCTTTCCGGGACAGGGACTTGGTCACCCCTCCACTTT
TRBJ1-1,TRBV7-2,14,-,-,CASSSQGMGTEAFF,TGTGCCAGCAGCTCTCAGGGCATGGGGACTGAAGCTTTCTTT
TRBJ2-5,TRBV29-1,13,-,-,CSVTGTNQETQYF,TGCAGCGTAACCGGGACGAACCAAGAGACCCAGTACTTC
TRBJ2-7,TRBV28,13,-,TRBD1,CASSFSGQGEQYF,TGTGCCAGCAGTTTTTCCGGACAGGGCGAGCAGTACTTC
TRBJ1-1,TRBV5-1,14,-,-,CASNLGGSYTEAFF,TGCGCCAGCAACTTGGGAGGCAGTTACACTGAAGCTTTCTTT
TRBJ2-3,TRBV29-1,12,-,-,CSVALATDTQYF,TGCAGCGTTGCCCTAGCCACAGATACGCAGTATTTT
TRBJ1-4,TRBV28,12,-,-,CAHRGTHEKLFF,TGTGCCCACCGGGGCACGCATGAAAAACTGTTTTTT
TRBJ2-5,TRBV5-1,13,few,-,CASTLGPGETQYF,TGCGCCAGCACTTTGGGGCCGGGGGAGACCCAGTACTTC
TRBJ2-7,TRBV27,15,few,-,CASSLQGGSLYEQYF,TGTGCCAGCAGTTTACAAGGTGGGTCGTTGTACGAGCAGTACTTC
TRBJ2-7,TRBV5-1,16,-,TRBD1,CASSLVVTGLSYEQYF,TGCGCCAGCAGCTTGGTTGTGACAGGGCTCTCCTACGAGCAGTACTTC
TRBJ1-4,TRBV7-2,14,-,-,CASSEQVANEKLFF,TGTGCCAGCAGCGAACAGGTGGCGAATGAAAAACTGTTTTTT
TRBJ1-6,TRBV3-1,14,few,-,CASSLTPPNSPLHF,TGTGCCAGCAGCCTGACACCTCCTAATTCACCCCTCCACTTT